This T cell receptor (beta chain) was recovered during a study of T-cell reconstitution after alpha-beta-depleted transplantation in children. Study-wide results and limits: TCRbeta diversity was high at day 60 in some patients (a result of surviving recipient T cells and thymic progenitors). Newly generated T cells supplied most T-cell counts and diversity one year post-transplant.

TCRbeta library preparation incorporated unique molecular identifiers. TCRdb itself ran the PCR reads through MiXCR, one entry per CDR3 protein. The sample has some 290,000 distinct CDR3 sequences, around 25% seen once. Germline lookup yields CDR1 SGHVS and CDR2 FQNEAQ. Trimming pared 3 bases from V and 4 bases from J, leaving 6 bases between. The CDR3 is 12 residues long. This clonotype has only a few counts. Antigen unknown. The source is a male patient younger than 18 who had a stem cell transplant for acute lymphoblastic leukemia, so the T cells may come from the graft donor. V and J are TRBV7-8 and TRBJ1-2, with D uncertain. The sequencing used PBMCs, mostly from graft donor cells, collected 180 days after TCRalphabeta/CD19-depleted stem cell transplant. The CDR3 nucleotides read TGTGCCAGCAGCTTGTTACCCTATGGCTACACCTTC. It translates to CASSLLPYGYTF.